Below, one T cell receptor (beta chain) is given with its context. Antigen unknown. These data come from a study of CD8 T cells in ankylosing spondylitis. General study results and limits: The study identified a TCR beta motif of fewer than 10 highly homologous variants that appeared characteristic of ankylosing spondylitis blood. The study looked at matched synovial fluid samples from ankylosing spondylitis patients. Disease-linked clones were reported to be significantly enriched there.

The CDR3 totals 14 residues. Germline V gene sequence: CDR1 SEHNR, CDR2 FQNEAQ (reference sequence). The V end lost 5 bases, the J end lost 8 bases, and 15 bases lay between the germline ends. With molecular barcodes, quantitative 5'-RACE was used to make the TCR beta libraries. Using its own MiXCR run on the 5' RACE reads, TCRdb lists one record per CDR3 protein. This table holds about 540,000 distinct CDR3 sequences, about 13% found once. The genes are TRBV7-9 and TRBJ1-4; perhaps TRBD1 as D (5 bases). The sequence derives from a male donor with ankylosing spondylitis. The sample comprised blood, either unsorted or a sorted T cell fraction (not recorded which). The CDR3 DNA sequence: TGTGCCAGCAGCCCAGGGACCATTCGGGAAAAACTGTTTTTT. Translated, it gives CASSPGTIREKLFF.